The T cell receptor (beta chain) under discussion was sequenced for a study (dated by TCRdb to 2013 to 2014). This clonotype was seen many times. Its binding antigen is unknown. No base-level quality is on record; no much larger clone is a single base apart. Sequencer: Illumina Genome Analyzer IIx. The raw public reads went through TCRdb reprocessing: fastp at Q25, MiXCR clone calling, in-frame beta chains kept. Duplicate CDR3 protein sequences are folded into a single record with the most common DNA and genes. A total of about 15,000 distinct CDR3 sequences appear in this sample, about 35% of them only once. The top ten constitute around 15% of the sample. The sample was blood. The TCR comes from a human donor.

The DNA is as follows: TGCAGCTCTCGGACCGGACACGAGCAGTACTTC. Its protein product is CSSRTGHEQYF. This chain is built from TRBV29-1 and TRBJ2-7, with the D segment identity uncertain. The germline V gene provides CDR1 SQVTM and CDR2 ANQGSEA. Taken from cysteine to phenylalanine, the CDR3 has 11 residues. Only the CDR3 DNA is retained, 33 bases long and in frame from the first base. The germline ends are 13 bases apart after V is trimmed by 8 bases and J by 5 bases.